Listed below are T cell receptor beta chains from one sample, sequenced in a study of cytomegalovirus exposure and HLA in healthy donors. Profiled with immunoSEQ multiplex PCR; TCRdb holds only in-frame clones, not every one. The listing contains about 130,000 clones. The sample was PBMCs. The receptors here all came from a man aged 25-45 years in good health and CMV-seronegative. Each CDR3 is given with its conserved first and last residue. D genes are given only for firm matches.

V gene,J gene,D gene,CDR3 DNA,CDR3 protein
TRBV5-1,TRBJ2-1,TRBD2,TGCGCCAGCAGTGAGACTAGCGGGGGTGAGCAGTTCTTC,CASSETSGGEQFF
TRBV5-1,TRBJ1-1,NA,TGCGCCAGCAGCTTGGTTGGCAGGGGAACTGAAGCTTTCTTT,CASSLVGRGTEAFF
TRBV9,TRBJ2-3,TRBD2,TGTGCCAGCAGTCCCGGGACTAGCGGATGGGGGGATACGCAGTATTTT,CASSPGTSGWGDTQYF
TRBV27,TRBJ2-7,NA,TGTGCCAGCAGGGGACTGACCTACGAGCAGTACTTC,CASRGLTYEQYF
TRBV6-5,TRBJ2-7,TRBD2,TGTGCCAGCAGTTACGGGACTAGCGGGGCCACTTACGAGCAGTACTTC,CASSYGTSGATYEQYF
TRBV5-6,TRBJ2-3,TRBD1,TGTGCCAGCAGCTCAGCCGGGACAGGGGGCCGGGATACGCAGTATTTT,CASSSAGTGGRDTQYF
TRBV2,TRBJ2-7,TRBD2,TGTGCCTCAAAGGGGCGGGGGTCCAAGTTCGAGCAGTACTTC,CASKGRGSKFEQYF
TRBV7-6,TRBJ2-7,TRBD2,TGTGCCAGCAGCTTAGGGGGGGGGTTGGTTTACGAGCAGTACTTC,CASSLGGGLVYEQYF
TRBV7-9,TRBJ2-3,TRBD2,TGTGCCAGCAGCGTAGGACTAGCGGGAGGACTCACAGATACGCAGTATTTT,CASSVGLAGGLTDTQYF
TRBV29-1,TRBJ1-3,TRBD1,TGCAGCGTTGAAGGGAGGGGACAGGGGCCACACTTCTCTGGAAACACCATATATTTT,CSVEGRGQGPHFSGNTIYF
TRBV19,TRBJ2-7,NA,TGTGCCAGTAGTATAGCGTGGGCAGTGACCTACGAGCAGTACTTC,CASSIAWAVTYEQYF
TRBV19,TRBJ2-6,NA,TGTGCATCAGGCCCTGGGGCCAACGTCCTGACTTTC,CASGPGANVLTF
TRBV2,TRBJ2-7,NA,TGTGCCGGCAACCCCTTCCAAGCGACCGAGCAGTACTTC,CAGNPFQATEQYF
TRBV5-4,TRBJ2-3,NA,TGTGCCAGCAGCAGGGGCGGAGACGGCACAGATACGCAGTATTTT,CASSRGGDGTDTQYF
TRBV5-1,TRBJ2-7,NA,TGCGCCAGCAGCCCAAGCGGGCTTTATGTCCCCTATAATGAAAATATAAAGCAGTACTTC,CASSPSGLYVPYNENIKQYF
TRBV19,TRBJ2-3,NA,TGTGCCAGTAGTCCCAACACAGATACGCAGTATTTT,CASSPNTDTQYF
TRBV4-1,TRBJ2-1,TRBD1,TGCGCCAGCAGCCAAGTTTTGACAGGGGGGGACAATGAGCAGTTCTTC,CASSQVLTGGDNEQFF
TRBV29-1,TRBJ1-1,TRBD1,TGCAGCGTGACAGGGTTGTCCCTGAACACTGAAGCTTTCTTT,CSVTGLSLNTEAFF
TRBV28,TRBJ2-5,NA,TGTGCCAGCAGTTTGCCAACAGGTGCTGGAGAGACCCAGTACTTC,CASSLPTGAGETQYF
TRBV4-1,TRBJ2-3,TRBD2,TGCGCCAGCAGCCAACCGGGACTAGCGGGAGTAGATACGCAGTATTTT,CASSQPGLAGVDTQYF
TRBV4-2,TRBJ2-2,NA,TGTGCCAGTAAGGAGGCAACCCTGATAGAACCCGGGGAGCTGTTTTTT,CASKEATLIEPGELFF
TRBV2,TRBJ2-1,TRBD2,TGTGCCAGCAGTTATATAGCGGGAGGGTACAATGAGCAGTTCTTC,CASSYIAGGYNEQFF
TRBV4-3,TRBJ2-7,TRBD1,TGCGCCAGCAGCCAAACACACTCCGGGACAGTCCTCTACGAGCAGTACTTC,CASSQTHSGTVLYEQYF
TRBV6-6,TRBJ1-5,TRBD1,TGTGCCAGCAATATGGACAGGAGCAGCAATCAGCCCCAGCATTTT,CASNMDRSSNQPQHF
TRBV5-5,TRBJ2-7,TRBD2,TGTGCCAGCAGCTTGCGAGCACTAGCGGGGACCTACGAGCAGTACTTC,CASSLRALAGTYEQYF
TRBV5-1,TRBJ1-5,NA,TGCGCCAGCAGCTTGGATGGAGGGAGGAATCAGCCCCAGCATTTT,CASSLDGGRNQPQHF
TRBV5-4,TRBJ2-1,TRBD2,TGTGCCAGCAGCTTGGGTCCGGGACTAGCGGGATCCGAGCAGTTCTTC,CASSLGPGLAGSEQFF
TRBV13,TRBJ2-5,TRBD2,TGTGCCAGCAGCCCTCTCGGAGCTAGCGGCCAAGAGACCCAGTACTTC,CASSPLGASGQETQYF
TRBV11-2,TRBJ2-7,NA,TGTGCCACATTAGGGCGAATCAGCGGCCGTACCTACGAGCAGTACTTC,CATLGRISGRTYEQYF
TRBV6-5,TRBJ1-5,NA,TGTGCCAGCAGGACAGAGTCTAGCAATCAGCCCCAGCATTTT,CASRTESSNQPQHF
TRBV30,TRBJ1-1,NA,TGTGCCTGGAGACTTAGGGGTGACACTGAAGCTTTCTTT,CAWRLRGDTEAFF
TRBV15,TRBJ2-7,NA,TGTGCCACCAGCAGAGATAGGCAGGGCCCTGACTACGAGCAGTACTTC,CATSRDRQGPDYEQYF
TRBV4-1,TRBJ2-7,NA,TGCGCCAGCAGCCAAGGTGGCAGGGGCTACGAGCAGTACTTC,CASSQGGRGYEQYF
TRBV7-3,TRBJ2-7,TRBD2,TGTGCCAGCAGCTTAAGCGCGGGACTATTGTACGAGCAGTACTTC,CASSLSAGLLYEQYF
TRBV6-1,TRBJ1-5,NA,TGTGCCAGCAGTGACAACTTTAGGCCCCAGCATTTT,CASSDNFRPQHF
TRBV28,TRBJ2-7,TRBD1,TGTGCCAGCAGTTTATACACAGGGGGGATCTCCTACGAGCAGTACTTC,CASSLYTGGISYEQYF
TRBV30,TRBJ1-6,NA,TGTGCCTGGAGGTCCGGGGAGGAGAATTCACCCCTCCACTTT,CAWRSGEENSPLHF
TRBV1,TRBJ2-2,NA,TGCACCAGCAGCCAACACATAGGACAGGGGGCGACCACCGGGGAGCTGTTTTTT,CTSSQHIGQGATTGELFF
TRBV5-1,TRBJ2-1,NA,TGCGCCAGCAGTGCACCTGAGTGGTCCTACAATGAGCAGTTCTTC,CASSAPEWSYNEQFF
TRBV10-3,TRBJ2-7,TRBD2,TGTGCCATCAGTGGCCCGGGAGCGGGAGGAGCCGAGCAGTACTTC,CAISGPGAGGAEQYF
TRBV19,TRBJ2-1,NA,TGTGCCAGTAGTGCCCTCGGTTTAGCCTACAATGAGCAGTTCTTC,CASSALGLAYNEQFF